Given below is one T cell receptor beta chain in context. This clone was detected once. The specificity of this receptor is unknown. No much larger clone exists at a distance of one base, and base qualities are not known. The junction shows trimming of 5 bases on V and 7 bases on J, and the gene matches do not reach 13 bases of it. From the germline V gene, CDR1 is MDHEN and CDR2 is SYDVKM. The CDR3 measures 17 amino acids from cysteine to phenylalanine. The sequence is cut down to CDR3 DNA, 51 bases in frame from base 1. For the CD8 naive samples, CD45RO-negative cells were positively selected for CCR7, yielding a CD45RA+CCR7+ population from which TemRA cells were excluded. Donors were healthy HIV-negative adults with no recently reported acute infections or vaccinations. Every donor was a Caucasian adult living in Nashville, Tennessee, USA. Blood was collected by leukapheresis, and PBMCs were isolated by Ficoll-Histopaque density gradient centrifugation and then cryopreserved in liquid nitrogen vapor phase. Analytical flow cytometry was used to check the purity and quantity of every magnetically sorted T cell population. From each sorted fraction, genomic DNA was isolated and quantified by UV absorbance on a Nanodrop 2000c.

This sample stems from a study of shared clonotypes between healthy human individuals (TCRdb year 2020). At the level of the whole study: A couple of women and three men aged 18 to 49 years were included in the cohort. Per donor, three plates each were used for CD4 naive and CD4 memory, two for CD8 naive, and one for CD8 memory. The study deeply sequenced blood TCR repertoires of several healthy adults to estimate repertoire size and the extent of clonotype sharing between individuals. To increase sequencing depth and limit assay-specific biases, different laboratories used diverse techniques to prepare libraries and sequence TCR repertoires. Leukapheresis yielded between about 0.94 and 10 billion PBMCs per donor.

Using the deep immunoSEQ assay, TCR CDR3 regions were amplified from genomic DNA by multiplex PCR. Extracted genomic DNA from each cell subset was distributed evenly across all wells of several immunoSEQ 96-well plates, and each plate was treated as a replicate. For sorted subsets, 150 to 250 ng of genomic DNA, equivalent to some 30,000 T cell genomes, went into each replicate PCR. Purified libraries were measured with a Qubit 3.0 fluorometer, size-checked on a Bioanalyzer 2100, and measured again with the KAPA Library Quantification kit. Every immunoSEQ 96-well plate was sequenced on a separate single-read 150-cycle Illumina NextSeq 550 flow cell. The study's own analysis went as follows. Because the immunoSEQ output held only junctional sequences and lacked quality scores, the filtering could not match the filtering applied to full-length reads. Sequences were annotated with PyIR, a Python wrapper for IgBLAST v1.9, using IMGT germline references to assign V/J genes and CDR3. Reads were filtered out if the reads had weak V/J assignments (E-value above 1e-6), no CDR3, stop codons, out-of-frame junctions, or ambiguous translated residues. V3J clonotypes were defined by identical inferred V gene, J gene, and CDR3 amino acid sequence. Percentage overlap between repertoires was computed as shared unique clonotypes divided by the size of the smaller repertoire. Repertoire richness was assessed with RTK rarefaction, the Chao1 estimator, and Recon v2.1 estimates of unobserved clonotypes. OLGA was used to compute generation probabilities for all TCRbeta clonotypes that the gDNA method yielded from a few donors. This is the immuneACCESS table as TCRdb keeps it, with only in-frame sequences that have V and J called. A part of the clones is gone; compared with another copy, unresolved V genes explain less than half, and the rest is unexplained. V and J calls and clone size follow that table, whereas D and trimming were derived from the DNA. A total of about 2 million clones appear in this sample, roughly 95% of them only once. The ten most abundant clones make up around 1.2% of the sample.

General findings and caveats noted by the study authors: Compared with non-shared clonotypes, the clonotypes found in all four sorted-subset donors had higher generation probabilities. Only blood was sampled, and tissue TCR repertoires likely differ from those in blood. Pairwise subsampling led to the expectation that sequencing depth would affect the degree of clonotype sharing among donors. Naive subsets generally had larger estimated clonotype richness than memory subsets did. Because the study included a small number of donors, the genetic and exposure-history diversity represented was limited. Rarefaction of sorted-subset datasets indicated incomplete sequencing despite the large sequencing depth. Sharing across a few donors was observed for about 5% of naive CD4, 3% to 3.5% of naive CD8, over 2% of memory CD4, and about 0.4% of memory CD8 clonotypes.

This sequence uses TRBV28 and TRBJ2-7; 14 central bases correspond to TRBD2. The sequencing sample was made of naive CD8+ T cells sorted from blood. The cell subset or site label for this specimen denotes: CD45RA+CCR7+. The receptor was derived from a man between 18 and 35 years old in good health. In nucleotide form, the sequence is TGTGCCAGCAGTGATCCCAAAACGGGACTAGCGGGAGAGGAGCAGTACTTC. This gives the protein CASSDPKTGLAGEEQYF.